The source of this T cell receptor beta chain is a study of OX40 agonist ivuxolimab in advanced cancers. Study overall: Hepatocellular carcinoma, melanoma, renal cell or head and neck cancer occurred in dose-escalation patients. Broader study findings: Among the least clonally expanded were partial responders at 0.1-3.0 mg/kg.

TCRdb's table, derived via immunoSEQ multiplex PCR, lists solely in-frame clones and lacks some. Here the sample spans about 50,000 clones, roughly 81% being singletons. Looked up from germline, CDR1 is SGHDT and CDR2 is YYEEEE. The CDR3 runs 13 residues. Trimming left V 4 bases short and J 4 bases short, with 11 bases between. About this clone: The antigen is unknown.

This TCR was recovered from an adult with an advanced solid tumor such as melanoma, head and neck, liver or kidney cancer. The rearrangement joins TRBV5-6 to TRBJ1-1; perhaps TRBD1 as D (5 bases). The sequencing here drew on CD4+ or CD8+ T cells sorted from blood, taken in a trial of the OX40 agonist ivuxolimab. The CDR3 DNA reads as TGTGCCAGCAGCAGCGCGGGGCTCACTGAAGCTTTCTTT. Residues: CASSSAGLTEAFF.